This T cell receptor beta chain appears in the sequencing data of a study of cytomegalovirus exposure and HLA in healthy donors. Turning to this clone: The antigen remains unidentified.

The study ran its PCR with 60 Vbeta and 13 Jbeta primers. This table comes from immunoSEQ multiplex PCR, and its TCRdb copy is limited to in-frame clones, with some not included. Of 95,000 to 150,000 clones listed, 65% to 80% are singletons. The length of the CDR3 is 16 residues. Germline CDR1 is LNHDA and CDR2 is SQIVND (reference sequence). After removal of 3 bases from V and 0 bases from J, the junction contained 6 bases not matched to a gene. Regarding the study as a whole: Overall, approximately 150 TCR beta chains were annotated as cytomegalovirus-associated. In a later analysis, several top co-occurrence clusters appeared linked to parvovirus B19, influenza, CMV and Epstein-Barr virus.

The chain carries TRBV19 and TRBJ2-3; the match to TRBD1 covers 7 bases. Sequenced input: PBMCs. The sequence derives from a woman in her forties in good health and CMV-seropositive. This CDR3 reads CASSMLWDRSTDTQYF. DNA of the CDR3: TGTGCCAGTAGTATGCTTTGGGACAGAAGCACAGATACGCAGTATTTT.